This TCR beta chain was captured by sequencing in a study of blood T cells in healthy people across ages. Per individual sample, total RNA of at least 6 micrograms was extracted. With a J-beta primer mix and a sample-barcoded 5' primer, a second PCR ran roughly 6 to 11 cycles. Via MiXCR, TCRdb re-called the 5' RACE reads, giving one row per CDR3 protein. This table holds approximately 490,000 distinct CDR3 sequences, about 25% found once. Germline CDR1 and CDR2: LGHDT and YNNKEL (reference sequence). This CDR3 is 15 amino acids long. The germline V and J ends were trimmed by 1 base and 6 bases, with 14 bases remaining between them. The same sample was also used in a study of T cells of mothers and their children. This second report adds: A few healthy Caucasian mothers, along with their six children, were the donors.

The chain carries TRBV3-1 and TRBJ2-3, with TRBD2 as a possible D gene (7 bases). Source material: blood. The receptor comes from a boy between 5 and 17 years old in good health. The chain's CDR3 is CASSQGWGGGDTQYF. The CDR3 nucleotides read TGTGCCAGCAGCCAAGGGTGGGGAGGGGGTGATACGCAGTATTTT.